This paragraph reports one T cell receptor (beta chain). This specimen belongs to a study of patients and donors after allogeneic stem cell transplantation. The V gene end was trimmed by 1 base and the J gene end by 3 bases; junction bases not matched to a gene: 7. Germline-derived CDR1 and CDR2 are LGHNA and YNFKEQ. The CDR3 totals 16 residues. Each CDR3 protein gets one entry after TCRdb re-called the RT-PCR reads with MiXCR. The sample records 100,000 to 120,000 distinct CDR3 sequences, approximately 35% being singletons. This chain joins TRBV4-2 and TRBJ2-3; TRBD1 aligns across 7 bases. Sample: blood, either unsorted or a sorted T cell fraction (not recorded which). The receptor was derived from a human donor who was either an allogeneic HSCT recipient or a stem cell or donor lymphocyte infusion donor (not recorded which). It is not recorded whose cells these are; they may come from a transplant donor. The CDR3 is CASSQGNRGRTDTQYF. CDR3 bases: TGTGCCAGCAGCCAAGGTAACAGGGGAAGGACAGATACGCAGTATTTT.